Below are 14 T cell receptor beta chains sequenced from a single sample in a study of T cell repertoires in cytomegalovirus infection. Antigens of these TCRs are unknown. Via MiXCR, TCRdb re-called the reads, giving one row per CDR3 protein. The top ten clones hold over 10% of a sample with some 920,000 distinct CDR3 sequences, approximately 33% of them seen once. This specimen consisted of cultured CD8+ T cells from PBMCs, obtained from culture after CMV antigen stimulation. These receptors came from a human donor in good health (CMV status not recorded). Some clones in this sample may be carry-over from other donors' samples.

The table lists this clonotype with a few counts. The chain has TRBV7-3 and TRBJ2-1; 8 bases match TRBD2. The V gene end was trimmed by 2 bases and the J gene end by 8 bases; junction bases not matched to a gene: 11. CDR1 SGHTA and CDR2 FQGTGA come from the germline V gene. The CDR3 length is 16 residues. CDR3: CASSLSGRGGRDEQFF. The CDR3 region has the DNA TGTGCCAGCAGCTTATCGGGACGGGGGGGCAGGGATGAGCAGTTCTTC.

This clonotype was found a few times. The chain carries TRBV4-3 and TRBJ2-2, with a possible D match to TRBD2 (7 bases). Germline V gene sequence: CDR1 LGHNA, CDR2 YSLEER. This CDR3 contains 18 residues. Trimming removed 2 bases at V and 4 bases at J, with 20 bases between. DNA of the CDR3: TGCGCCAGCAGCCAAACCCCTTTGGCGGGGGCCCCCACCGGGGAGCTGTTTTTT. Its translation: CASSQTPLAGAPTGELFF.

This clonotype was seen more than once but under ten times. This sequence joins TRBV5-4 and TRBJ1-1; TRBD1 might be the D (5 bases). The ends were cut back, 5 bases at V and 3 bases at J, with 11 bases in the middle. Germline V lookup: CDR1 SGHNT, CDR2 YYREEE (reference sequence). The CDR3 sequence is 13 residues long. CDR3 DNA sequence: TGTGCCAGCAGATGGGGAGGGGACACTGAAGCTTTCTTT. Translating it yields CASRWGGDTEAFF.

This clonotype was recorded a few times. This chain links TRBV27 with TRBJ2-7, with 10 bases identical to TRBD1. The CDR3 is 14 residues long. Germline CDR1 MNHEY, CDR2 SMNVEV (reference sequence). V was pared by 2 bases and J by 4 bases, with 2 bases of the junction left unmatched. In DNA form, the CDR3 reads TGTGCCAGCAGTTTACAGGGACAGGGGTACGAGCAGTACTTC. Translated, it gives CASSLQGQGYEQYF.

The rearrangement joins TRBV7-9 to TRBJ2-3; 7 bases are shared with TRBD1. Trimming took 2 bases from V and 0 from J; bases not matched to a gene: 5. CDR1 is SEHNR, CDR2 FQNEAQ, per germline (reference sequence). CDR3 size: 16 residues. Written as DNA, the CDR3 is TGTGCCAGCAGCTTACCCCGACAGGGTAGCACAGATACGCAGTATTTT. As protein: CASSLPRQGSTDTQYF.

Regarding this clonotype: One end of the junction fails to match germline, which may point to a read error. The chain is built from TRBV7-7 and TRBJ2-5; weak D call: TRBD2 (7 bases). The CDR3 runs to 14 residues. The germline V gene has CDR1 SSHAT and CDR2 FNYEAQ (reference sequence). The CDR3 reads CASSLGRGGETQYF. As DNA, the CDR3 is TGTGCTAGCAGCTTAGGAAGGGGGGGAGAGACCCAGTACTTC.

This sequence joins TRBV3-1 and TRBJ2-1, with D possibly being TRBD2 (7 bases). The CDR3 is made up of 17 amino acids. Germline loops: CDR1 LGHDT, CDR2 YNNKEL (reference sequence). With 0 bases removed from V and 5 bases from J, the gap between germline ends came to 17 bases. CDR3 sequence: CASSQDWEGGQDNEQFF. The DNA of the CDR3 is TGTGCCAGCAGCCAAGATTGGGAGGGGGGGCAGGACAATGAGCAGTTCTTC.

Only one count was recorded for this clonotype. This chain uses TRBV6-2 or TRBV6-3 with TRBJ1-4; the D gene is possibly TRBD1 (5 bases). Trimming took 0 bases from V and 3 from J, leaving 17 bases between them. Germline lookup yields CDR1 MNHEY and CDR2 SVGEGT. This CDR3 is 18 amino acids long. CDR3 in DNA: TGTGCCAGCAGTTACTCGAGAGGGGAAACCTACGCTAATGAAAAACTGTTTTTT. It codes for CASSYSRGETYANEKLFF.

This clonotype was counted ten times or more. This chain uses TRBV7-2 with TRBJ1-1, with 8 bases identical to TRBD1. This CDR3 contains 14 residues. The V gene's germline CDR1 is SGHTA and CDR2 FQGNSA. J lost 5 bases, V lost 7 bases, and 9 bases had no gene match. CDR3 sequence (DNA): TGTGCCAGCAACCCGGACAGGGTTTGGACTGAAGCTTTCTTT. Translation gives CASNPDRVWTEAFF.

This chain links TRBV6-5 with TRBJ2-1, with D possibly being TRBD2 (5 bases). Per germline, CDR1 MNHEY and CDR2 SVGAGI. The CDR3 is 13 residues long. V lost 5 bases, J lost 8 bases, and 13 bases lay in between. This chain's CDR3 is CASSADAGDEQFF. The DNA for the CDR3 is TGTGCCAGCAGTGCAGACGCGGGCGATGAGCAGTTCTTC.

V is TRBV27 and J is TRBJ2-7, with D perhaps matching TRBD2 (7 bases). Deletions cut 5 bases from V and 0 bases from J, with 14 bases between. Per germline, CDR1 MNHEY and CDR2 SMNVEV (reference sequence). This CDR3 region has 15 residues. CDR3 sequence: CASSERGAPSYEQYV. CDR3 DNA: TGTGCCAGCAGTGAACGGGGGGCACCCTCCTACGAGCAGTACGTC.

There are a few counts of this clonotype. The CDR3 bases are TGTGCCAGCAGCTTAATTTCAGAACAAGAGACCCAGTACTTC. Its translation: CASSLISEQETQYF. This chain joins TRBV7-6 and TRBJ2-5; D is unresolved. The CDR3 has 14 amino acids. With 2 bases removed from V and 2 bases from J, the gap between germline ends came to 9 bases. Germline V lookup: CDR1 SGHVS, CDR2 FNYEAQ.

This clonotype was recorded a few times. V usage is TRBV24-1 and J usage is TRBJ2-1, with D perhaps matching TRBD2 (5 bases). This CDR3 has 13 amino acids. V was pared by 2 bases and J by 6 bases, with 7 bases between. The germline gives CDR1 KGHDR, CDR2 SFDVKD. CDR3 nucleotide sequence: TGTGCCACCAGTGATTCGGACTTCAATGAGCAGTTCTTC. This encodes CATSDSDFNEQFF.

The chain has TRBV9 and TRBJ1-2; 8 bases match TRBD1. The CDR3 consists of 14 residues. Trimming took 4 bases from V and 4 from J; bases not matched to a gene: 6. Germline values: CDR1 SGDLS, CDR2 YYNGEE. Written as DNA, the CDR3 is TGTGCCAGCAGCCCAGGGGGCTTCCGCTATGGCTACACCTTC. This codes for CASSPGGFRYGYTF.